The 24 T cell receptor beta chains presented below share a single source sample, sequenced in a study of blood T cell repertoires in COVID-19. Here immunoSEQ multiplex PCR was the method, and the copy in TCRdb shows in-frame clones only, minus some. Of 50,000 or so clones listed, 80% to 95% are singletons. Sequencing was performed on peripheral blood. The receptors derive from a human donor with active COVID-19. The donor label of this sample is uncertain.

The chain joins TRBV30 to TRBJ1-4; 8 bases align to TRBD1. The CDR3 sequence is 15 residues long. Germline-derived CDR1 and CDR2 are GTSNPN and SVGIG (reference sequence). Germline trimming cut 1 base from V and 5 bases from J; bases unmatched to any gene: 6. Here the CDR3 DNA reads TGTGCCTGGAGTGATTTGACAGGGGAAAATGAAAAACTGTTTTTT. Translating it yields CAWSDLTGENEKLFF.

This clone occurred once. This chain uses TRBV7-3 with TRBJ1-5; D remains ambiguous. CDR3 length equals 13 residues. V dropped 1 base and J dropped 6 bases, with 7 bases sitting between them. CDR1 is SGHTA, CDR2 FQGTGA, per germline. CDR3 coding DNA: TGTGCCAGCAGCTTAAGGAGGGCTCAGCCCCAGCATTTT. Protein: CASSLRRAQPQHF. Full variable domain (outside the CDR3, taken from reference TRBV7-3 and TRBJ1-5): GAGVSQTPSNKVTEKGKYVELRCDPISGHTALYWYRQSLGQGPEFLIYFQGTGAADDSGLPNDRFFAVRPEGSVSTLKIQRTERGDSAVYLCASSLRRAQPQHFGDGTRLSIL.

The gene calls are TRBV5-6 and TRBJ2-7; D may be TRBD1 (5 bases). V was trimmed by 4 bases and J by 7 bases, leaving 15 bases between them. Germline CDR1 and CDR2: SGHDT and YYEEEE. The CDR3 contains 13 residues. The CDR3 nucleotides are TGTGCCAGCAGCACCTGGACACTCGGGGAGCAGTACGTC. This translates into CASSTWTLGEQYV.

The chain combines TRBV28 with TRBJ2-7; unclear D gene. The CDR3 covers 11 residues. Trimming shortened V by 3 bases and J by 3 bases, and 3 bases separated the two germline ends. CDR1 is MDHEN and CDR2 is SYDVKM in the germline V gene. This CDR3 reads CASSFHYEQYF. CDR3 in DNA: TGTGCCAGCAGTTTCCACTACGAGCAGTACTTC.

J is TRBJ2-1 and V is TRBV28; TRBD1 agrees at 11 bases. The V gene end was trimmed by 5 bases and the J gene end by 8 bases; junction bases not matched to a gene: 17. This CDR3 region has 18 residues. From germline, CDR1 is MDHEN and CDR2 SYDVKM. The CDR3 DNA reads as TGTGCCAGCAGTACTTCCCTCTGGACAGGGGGCTTGATGTATGAGCAGTTCTTC. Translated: CASSTSLWTGGLMYEQFF.

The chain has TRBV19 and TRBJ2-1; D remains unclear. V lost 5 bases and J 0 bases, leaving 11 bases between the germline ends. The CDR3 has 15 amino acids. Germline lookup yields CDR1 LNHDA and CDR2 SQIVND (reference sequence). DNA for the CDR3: TGTGCCAGTAGTCCCGACAAGAGCTCCTACAATGAGCAGTTCTTC. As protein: CASSPDKSSYNEQFF.

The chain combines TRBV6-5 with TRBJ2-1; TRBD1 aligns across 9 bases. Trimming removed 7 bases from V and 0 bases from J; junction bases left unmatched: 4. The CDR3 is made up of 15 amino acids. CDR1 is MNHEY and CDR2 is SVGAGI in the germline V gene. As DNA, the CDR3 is TGTGCCAGCATAGACAGGGGGGGCTCCTACAATGAGCAGTTCTTC. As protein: CASIDRGGSYNEQFF.

The CDR3 region has the DNA TGTGCCAGCAGCTTAGAGGTCGGTAGCAATCAGCCCCAGCATTTT. Translation gives CASSLEVGSNQPQHF. The V call is TRBV11-2, the J call TRBJ1-5; D not resolved. This CDR3 is 15 amino acids long. Trimming stripped 0 bases from V and 0 bases from J, with 6 bases between. CDR1 SGHAT and CDR2 FQNNGV come from the germline V gene.

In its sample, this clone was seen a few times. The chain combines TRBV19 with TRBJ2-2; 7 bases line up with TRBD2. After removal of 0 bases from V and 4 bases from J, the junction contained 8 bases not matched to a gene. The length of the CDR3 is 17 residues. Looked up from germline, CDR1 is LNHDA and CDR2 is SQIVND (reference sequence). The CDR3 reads CASSIEKGGVATGELFF. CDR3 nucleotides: TGTGCCAGTAGTATAGAGAAGGGAGGGGTCGCCACCGGGGAGCTGTTTTTT.

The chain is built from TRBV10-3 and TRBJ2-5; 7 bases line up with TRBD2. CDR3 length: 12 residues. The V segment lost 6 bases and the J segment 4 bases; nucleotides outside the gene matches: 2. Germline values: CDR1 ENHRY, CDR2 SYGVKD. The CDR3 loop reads CAIRASGETQYF. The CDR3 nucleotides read TGTGCCATCAGGGCTAGCGGAGAGACCCAGTACTTC.

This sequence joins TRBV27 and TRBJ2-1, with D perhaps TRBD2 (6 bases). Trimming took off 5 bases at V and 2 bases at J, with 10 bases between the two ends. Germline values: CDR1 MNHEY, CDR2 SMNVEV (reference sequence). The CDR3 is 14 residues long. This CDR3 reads CASSPGGTYNEQFF. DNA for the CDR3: TGTGCCAGCAGTCCGGGCGGGACCTACAATGAGCAGTTCTTC.

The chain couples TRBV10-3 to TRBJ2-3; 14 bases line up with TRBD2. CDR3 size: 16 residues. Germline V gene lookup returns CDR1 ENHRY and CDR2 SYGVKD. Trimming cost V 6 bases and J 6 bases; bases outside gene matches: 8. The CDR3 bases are TGTGCCATCAGGGGGACTAGCGGGAGAGACCGGGATACGCAGTATTTT. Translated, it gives CAIRGTSGRDRDTQYF.

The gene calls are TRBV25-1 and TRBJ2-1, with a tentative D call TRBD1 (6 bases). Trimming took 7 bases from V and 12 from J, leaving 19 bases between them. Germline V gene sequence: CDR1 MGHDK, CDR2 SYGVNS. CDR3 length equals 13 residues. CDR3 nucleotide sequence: TGTGCCAGCATCAAAAAGGACAGCTATCGGCAGTTCTTC. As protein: CASIKKDSYRQFF.

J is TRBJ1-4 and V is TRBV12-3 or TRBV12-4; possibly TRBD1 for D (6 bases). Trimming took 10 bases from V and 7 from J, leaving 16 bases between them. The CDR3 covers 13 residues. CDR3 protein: CANRQGWVEKLFF. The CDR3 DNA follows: TGTGCCAACCGGCAGGGGTGGGTTGAAAAACTGTTTTTT.

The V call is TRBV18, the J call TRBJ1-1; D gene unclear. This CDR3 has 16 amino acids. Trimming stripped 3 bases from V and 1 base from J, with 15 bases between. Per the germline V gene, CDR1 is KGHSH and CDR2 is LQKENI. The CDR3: CASSPRPRRRNTEAFF. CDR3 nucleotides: TGTGCCAGCTCACCTCGTCCCCGGCGGAGGAACACTGAAGCTTTCTTT.

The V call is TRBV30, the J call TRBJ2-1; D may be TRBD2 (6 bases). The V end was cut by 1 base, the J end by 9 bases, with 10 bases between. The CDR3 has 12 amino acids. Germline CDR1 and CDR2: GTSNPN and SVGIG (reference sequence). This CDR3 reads CAWSGLGGEQFF. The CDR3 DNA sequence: TGTGCCTGGAGTGGGTTGGGAGGTGAGCAGTTCTTC.

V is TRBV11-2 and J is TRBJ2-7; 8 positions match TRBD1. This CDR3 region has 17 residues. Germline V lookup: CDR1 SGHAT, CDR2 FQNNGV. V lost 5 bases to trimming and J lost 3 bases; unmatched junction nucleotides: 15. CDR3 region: CASSPRTGMVLFYEQYF. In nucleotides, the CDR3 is TGTGCCAGCAGCCCCAGGACAGGGATGGTTTTATTCTACGAGCAGTACTTC.

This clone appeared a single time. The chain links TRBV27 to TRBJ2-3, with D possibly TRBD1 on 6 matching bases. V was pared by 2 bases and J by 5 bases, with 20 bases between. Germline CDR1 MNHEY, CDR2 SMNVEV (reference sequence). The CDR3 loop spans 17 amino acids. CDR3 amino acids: CASSLVDRHLGRDTQYF. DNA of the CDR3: TGTGCCAGCAGTTTAGTCGACAGGCATTTGGGGCGAGATACGCAGTATTTT.

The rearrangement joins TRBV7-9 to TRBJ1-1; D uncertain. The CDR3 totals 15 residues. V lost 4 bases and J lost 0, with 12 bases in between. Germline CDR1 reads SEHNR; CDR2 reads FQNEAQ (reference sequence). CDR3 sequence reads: CASSSQSYMNTEAFF. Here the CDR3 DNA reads TGTGCCAGCAGCTCCCAGTCTTATATGAACACTGAAGCTTTCTTT.

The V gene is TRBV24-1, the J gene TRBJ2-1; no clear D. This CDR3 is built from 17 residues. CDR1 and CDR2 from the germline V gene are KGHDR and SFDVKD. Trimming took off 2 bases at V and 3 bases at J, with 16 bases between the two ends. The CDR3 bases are TGTGCCACCAGTGATTCCTCGCGCGGCGGTAGCTACAATGAGCAGTTCTTC. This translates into CATSDSSRGGSYNEQFF.

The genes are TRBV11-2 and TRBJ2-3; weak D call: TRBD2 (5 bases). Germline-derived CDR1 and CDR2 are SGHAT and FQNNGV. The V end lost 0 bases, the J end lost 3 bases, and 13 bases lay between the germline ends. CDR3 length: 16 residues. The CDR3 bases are TGTGCCAGCAGCTTAGAATCTAAGCGGCGTACAGATACGCAGTATTTT. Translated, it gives CASSLESKRRTDTQYF.

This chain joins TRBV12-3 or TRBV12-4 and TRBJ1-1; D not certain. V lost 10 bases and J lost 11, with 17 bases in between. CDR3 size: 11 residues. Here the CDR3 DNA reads TGTGCCACCGGACGACCCGGGAGGGCTTTCTTT. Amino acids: CATGRPGRAFF.

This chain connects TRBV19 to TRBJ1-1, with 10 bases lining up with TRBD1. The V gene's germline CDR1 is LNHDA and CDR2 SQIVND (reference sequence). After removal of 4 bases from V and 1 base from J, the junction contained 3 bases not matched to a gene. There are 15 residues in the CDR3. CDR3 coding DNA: TGTGCCAGTAGTAGGGGGGACAGGGGGAACACTGAAGCTTTCTTT. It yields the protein CASSRGDRGNTEAFF.

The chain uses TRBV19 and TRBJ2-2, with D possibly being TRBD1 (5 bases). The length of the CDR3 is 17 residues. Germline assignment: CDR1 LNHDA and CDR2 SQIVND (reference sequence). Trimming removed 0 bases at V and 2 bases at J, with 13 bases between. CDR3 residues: CASSIDPAGFNTGELFF. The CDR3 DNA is TGTGCCAGTAGTATAGATCCGGCAGGGTTCAACACCGGGGAGCTGTTTTTT.